The 24 T cell receptor beta chains listed next were all sequenced from one sample in a study of blood T cells in healthy people across ages. Then a second PCR, running about 6 to 11 cycles, was carried out with a sample-barcoded 5' primer and a J-beta primer mix. TCRdb re-called the 5' RACE reads with MiXCR, one entry per CDR3 protein. This sample has around 850,000 distinct CDR3 sequences, with about 37% found just once. The sequenced sample consisted of blood. These receptors were obtained from a man aged 18 to 35 in good health.

In its sample, this clonotype was seen a few times. The J gene is TRBJ2-5, the V gene TRBV5-1; TRBD1 aligns across 7 bases. The CDR3 has 15 residues. The V and J ends lost 3 bases and 2 bases, in that order; junction bases with no gene match: 7. The germline V gene encodes CDR1 SGHRS and CDR2 YFSETQ. CDR3 loop: CASSSLRDRQETQYF. Written as DNA, the CDR3 is TGCGCCAGCAGCTCACTCCGGGACAGACAAGAGACCCAGTACTTC.

This clonotype was observed at least ten times. The V and J genes are TRBV6-6 and TRBJ1-4; a weak D match, TRBD1 (6 bases). Germline CDR1 is MNHNY and CDR2 is SVGAGI (reference sequence). Trimming left V 6 bases short and J 8 bases short, with 19 bases between. This CDR3 has 15 amino acids. The CDR3, as DNA: TGTGCCAGCAGACCCCAACAGGGTTTAAAAGAAAAACTGTTTTTT. Translation: CASRPQQGLKEKLFF.

This sequence joins TRBV2 and TRBJ2-1; 8 bases align to TRBD2. Germline V gives CDR1 SNHLY, CDR2 FYNNEI. The CDR3 is made up of 14 amino acids. With V trimmed by 8 bases and J by 7 bases, 10 bases remained unmatched. This chain's CDR3 is CASLGGARRNEQFF. CDR3 coding DNA: TGTGCCAGCCTCGGGGGGGCCCGCCGGAATGAGCAGTTCTTC.

V gene TRBV7-2 combines with J gene TRBJ1-4; no clear D. From germline, CDR1 is SGHTA and CDR2 FQGNSA. There are 14 residues in the CDR3. V dropped 2 bases and J dropped 3 bases, with 7 bases sitting between them. Here the CDR3 reads CASSLRVPNEKLFF. CDR3 DNA sequence: TGTGCCAGCAGCTTAAGGGTTCCTAATGAAAAACTGTTTTTT.

This clonotype came up once. The rearrangement links TRBV20-1 to TRBJ2-3; maybe TRBD2 (6 bases). The CDR3 is 16 residues long. V dropped 3 bases and J dropped 7 bases, with 23 bases sitting between them. CDR1 is DFQATT, CDR2 SNEGSKA, per germline (reference sequence). The CDR3, as DNA: TGCAGTGCTAGGTTGGCGGCGGGACCCCGGGCCTATACGCAGTATTTT. Protein product: CSARLAAGPRAYTQYF.

Regarding this clonotype: Since a much larger clone is just one base distant, this may be a read error. V usage is TRBV20-1 and J usage is TRBJ2-1, with 7 bases aligning to TRBD2. The V and J ends lost 5 bases and 13 bases, in that order; junction bases with no gene match: 17. Germline V gives CDR1 DFQATT, CDR2 SNEGSKA (reference sequence). The CDR3 has 14 amino acids. CDR3 sequence reads: CSAVGRRGGQTQFF. Here the CDR3 DNA reads TGCAGTGCTGTCGGTCGGCGGGGAGGGCAGACCCAGTTCTTC.

This chain joins TRBV13 and TRBJ2-3; 10 nucleotides agree with TRBD2. The ends lost 5 bases at V and 1 base at J; junction bases unmatched: 6. Germline V gene lookup returns CDR1 PRHDT and CDR2 FYEKMQ (reference sequence). The CDR3 is 16 amino acids. As DNA, the CDR3 is TGTGCCAGCAGCAAAACCGGGACTAGCGGCACAGATACGCAGTATTTT. This codes for CASSKTGTSGTDTQYF.

This clonotype came up many times. This sequence joins TRBV5-1 and TRBJ1-2, with TRBD1 matching over 9 bases. The V and J ends lost 3 bases and 6 bases, in that order; junction bases with no gene match: 12. This CDR3 contains 16 residues. Germline V gives CDR1 SGHRS, CDR2 YFSETQ. This CDR3 is CASSWGGDREFDGYTF. The CDR3 DNA reads as TGCGCCAGCAGCTGGGGCGGGGACAGGGAGTTCGATGGCTACACCTTC.

This clonotype was observed many times. The chain joins TRBV29-1 to TRBJ2-5; no clear D gene. The CDR3 spans 14 residues. CDR1 and CDR2 (germline): SQVTM, ANQGSEA. V lost 4 bases and J 5 bases, leaving 17 bases between the germline ends. The CDR3 bases are TGCAGCGTTGGCCCCACCCTAGATCCGGAGACCCAGTACTTC. Translating gives CSVGPTLDPETQYF.

The chain carries TRBV12-3 or TRBV12-4 and TRBJ1-2; TRBD1 is a possible D gene (5 bases). V lost 8 bases and J lost 2, with 9 bases in between. CDR3 length: 12 residues. The CDR3 bases are TGTGCCAGCGAGGGGCAGAACTATGGCTACACCTTC. Its translation: CASEGQNYGYTF.

This chain's CDR3 is CASSLELLVRGTRNIQYF. In nucleotides, the CDR3 is TGCGCCAGCAGCTTGGAGTTGTTGGTTCGGGGGACAAGAAACATTCAGTACTTC. V usage is TRBV5-1 and J usage is TRBJ2-5; D assignment may be TRBD1 or TRBD2 (6 bases each). The end of the DNA aligns better with TRBJ2-4, so the J call may be wrong. The CDR3 sequence is 18 residues long. The germline V gene encodes CDR1 SGHRS and CDR2 YFSETQ.

The chain combines TRBV5-6 with TRBJ2-5, with D possibly matching TRBD1 (6 bases). Germline CDR1 SGHDT, CDR2 YYEEEE. This CDR3 has 15 amino acids. Trimming removed 6 bases from V and 1 base from J, with 16 bases in between. The CDR3 region is CASTHRVPFQETQYF. DNA of the CDR3: TGTGCCAGCACGCACAGGGTTCCTTTCCAAGAGACCCAGTACTTC. The full variable domain, its missing parts supplied by reference TRBV5-6 and TRBJ2-5, is DAGVTQSPTHLIKTRGQQVTLRCSPKSGHDTVSWYQQALGQGPQFIFQYYEEEERQRGNFPDRFSGHQFPNYSSELNVNALLLGDSALYLCASTHRVPFQETQYFGPGTRLLVL.

This rearrangement joins TRBV27 to TRBJ2-1; TRBD1 matches 7 bases. This CDR3 has 13 residues. V shed 8 bases, J shed 6 bases, and the junction held 7 bases outside the gene matches. Germline assignment: CDR1 MNHEY and CDR2 SMNVEV (reference sequence). For the CDR3, the DNA is TGTGCCAGCTACGACAGGGTGGGCAATGAGCAGTTCTTC. It codes for CASYDRVGNEQFF.

The chain uses TRBV12-3 or TRBV12-4 and TRBJ1-1; no definite D call. This CDR3 has 15 residues. Trimming stripped 2 bases from V and 1 base from J, with 11 bases between. For the CDR3, the DNA is TGTGCCAGCAGTTTAAGAGGCGAGGGGAACACTGAAGCTTTCTTT. It encodes CASSLRGEGNTEAFF.

V and J are TRBV20-1 and TRBJ2-5; 9 bases fit TRBD1. The CDR3 contains 16 residues. Unmatched junction bases numbered 11, after V lost 1 base and J lost 5 bases. Germline loops: CDR1 DFQATT, CDR2 SNEGSKA (reference sequence). In nucleotides, the CDR3 is TGCAGTGCTAGAGTTTCCCGGGACAGGGCCCGGGAGACCCAGTACTTC. The encoded protein is CSARVSRDRARETQYF.

As to this clonotype: An end of the junction differs from the germline gene, which may be a read error. The chain uses TRBV6-5 and TRBJ2-7; 10 nucleotides align to TRBD2. Germline V gene data show CDR1 as MNHEY and CDR2 as SVGAGI. This CDR3 is built from 18 residues. The DNA of the CDR3 is TGTGCCAGCAGTTACTCGAAAAAACTAGCGGGGAACTCCGACGAGCAGTACTTC. The encoded protein is CASSYSKKLAGNSDEQYF.

Remarks on this clonotype: A much more abundant neighbour one base away suggests this may be a read error. V usage is TRBV4-3 and J usage is TRBJ2-1; D may match TRBD1 or TRBD2 (6 bases each). The DNA end favors TRBJ2-7, so the J call may be wrong. CDR1 LGHNA and CDR2 YSLEER come from the germline V gene. This CDR3 contains 17 residues. CDR3 nucleotide sequence: TGCGCCAGCAGCCAAGATCGGGGCGGGACACAGTACAATGAGCAGTACTTC. It codes for CASSQDRGGTQYNEQYF.

This clonotype appeared many times. The chain carries TRBV5-1 and TRBJ2-7; no reliable D call. The CDR3 is 13 residues long. Per the germline V gene, CDR1 is SGHRS and CDR2 is YFSETQ. With 0 bases removed from V and 1 base from J, the gap between germline ends came to 5 bases. In DNA, the CDR3 is TGCGCCAGCAGCTTGGACGGGTCCTACGAGCAGTACTTC. Protein product: CASSLDGSYEQYF.

The chain links TRBV12-3 or TRBV12-4 to TRBJ2-4; D is ambiguous. Matching the DNA end better, TRBJ2-5 makes the J call doubtful. This CDR3 spans 11 amino acids. The CDR3, as DNA: TGTGCCGGTAGTTTAAAAGAGACCCAGTACTTC. Translation gives CAGSLKETQYF.

The rearrangement links TRBV9 to TRBJ2-7, with TRBD2 as a possible D gene (6 bases). CDR1 is SGDLS and CDR2 is YYNGEE in the germline V gene. CDR3 length: 12 residues. Trimming took off 3 bases at V and 7 bases at J, with 11 bases between the two ends. The CDR3, as DNA: TGTGCCAGCAGCGCGACTAGTTTTGAGCAGTACTTC. Translation: CASSATSFEQYF. Full variable domain (rest looked up from reference TRBV9 and TRBJ2-7): DSGVTQTPKHLITATGQRVTLRCSPRSGDLSVYWYQQSLDQGLQFLIQYYNGEERAKGNILERFSAQQFPDLHSELNLSSLELGDSALYFCASSATSFEQYFGPGTRLTVT.

This chain joins TRBV12-3 or TRBV12-4 and TRBJ1-1, with 7 bases that match TRBD1. The CDR3 covers 12 residues. Losses at the gene ends were 6 bases for V and 7 bases for J; bases not matched to a gene: 5. The CDR3 protein is CASRERQGEAFF. The CDR3 coding sequence is TGTGCCAGCAGGGAACGACAGGGTGAAGCTTTCTTT.

The V and J genes are TRBV14 and TRBJ1-1; D uncertain. V lost 1 base and J 2 bases, leaving 17 bases between the germline ends. Germline lookup yields CDR1 SGHDN and CDR2 FVKESK. This CDR3 comprises 17 residues. CDR3: CASSQGIFVGINTEAFF. In nucleotides, the CDR3 is TGTGCCAGCAGCCAAGGGATTTTTGTGGGAATTAACACTGAAGCTTTCTTT.

This clonotype has ten or more counts. This chain connects TRBV2 to TRBJ2-7; 10 bases agree with TRBD2. This CDR3 is built from 14 residues. V lost 7 bases and J lost 0; bases outside the gene matches: 3. Looked up from germline, CDR1 is SNHLY and CDR2 is FYNNEI. CDR3 residues: CASNPSGGSYEQYF. The CDR3 region has the DNA TGTGCCAGCAACCCTAGCGGGGGCTCCTACGAGCAGTACTTC.

Concerning this clonotype: A read error may explain this, as a much larger clone is one base away. The rearrangement uses TRBV9 and TRBJ1-2; D not certain. Germline lookup yields CDR1 SGDLS and CDR2 YYNGEE. This CDR3 region has 12 residues. The CDR3 DNA sequence: TGTGCCAGCAGCCCGATCTCACATGGCAACACCTTC. Its protein product is CASSPISHGNTF.